This paragraph reports one T cell receptor beta chain. Profiled with immunoSEQ multiplex PCR; TCRdb holds only in-frame clones, not every one. The sample yields 500,000 to 550,000 clones, 78% seen once. The V segment lost 5 bases and the J segment 2 bases; nucleotides outside the gene matches: 11. The germline CDR1 and CDR2 sequences are SGHVS and FNYEAQ. There are 16 residues in the CDR3. This specimen belongs to a study of shared T cell receptors in the human thymus. The same specimen was also included in a second study, on human thymus T cells.

The sample was thymocytes. The clonotype comes from a boy in the first two years of life with a congenital heart defect. The rearrangement links TRBV7-6 to TRBJ2-5, with 7 bases lining up with TRBD1. The CDR3 DNA is TGTGCCAGCAGCCCCGGCGTAGGGGGCCTTCAAGAGACCCAGTACTTC. Its protein is CASSPGVGGLQETQYF.